This TCR beta chain appears in the sequencing data of a study of early T cells in non-severe SARS-CoV-2 infection. Study-level background: Whole-blood bulk RNA, unsorted, was sequenced, and chains were unpaired. The study, taken as a whole, reports: Reliance on VDJdb matching favored anti-spike CD8 responses; private and CD4 specificities were missed.

This clonotype was recorded many times. No antigen is known for it. The germline V and J ends were trimmed by 3 bases and 5 bases, with 13 bases remaining between them. CDR3 length equals 13 residues. CDR1 is SQVTM and CDR2 is ANQGSEA in the germline V gene. The library protocol tagged individual cDNA molecules with unique molecular identifiers. MiXCR was run by TCRdb on the 5' RACE reads, yielding one entry per CDR3 protein. The table includes about 50,000 distinct CDR3 sequences, 8% to 9% detected once. This clonotype was obtained from an adult who was a healthcare worker with PCR-confirmed SARS-CoV-2 infection or an uninfected control (not recorded which). The chain links TRBV29-1 to TRBJ2-5, with no clear D. Sample: whole blood. DNA of the CDR3: TGCAGCGTTGACGTCACAGTTCGGGAGACCCAGTACTTC. The encoded protein is CSVDVTVRETQYF.